The rows below give T cell receptor beta chains drawn from one sample of a study of regulatory T cells in long-lasting Graves disease. TCRdb re-derived calls from the multiplex PCR reads in MiXCR, one entry per CDR3 protein. The sample yields more than 650,000 distinct CDR3 sequences, roughly 30% seen once. Material: peripheral blood mononuclear cells (PBMCs), obtained when the disease was refractory, from a patient treated with antithyroid drugs. The receptors originated from a female donor with Graves disease. CDR3s include the opening cysteine and the closing phenylalanine or tryptophan. A D gene is named only where the DNA matches it firmly. Size is omitted from some rows. Given values are once, few, many or a class for expanded clones.

D: NA
size: NA
V: TRBV6-2/TRBV6-3
J: TRBJ2-6
DNA: TGTGCCAGCAGTTACTCAGGAGGGAGCTCTGGGGCCAACGTCCTGACTTTC
CDR3: CASSYSGGSSGANVLTF

D: TRBD2
size: many
V: TRBV7-9
J: TRBJ2-5
DNA: TGTGCCAGCAGCACACTAGCGGGTGACCAAGAGACCCAGTACTTC
CDR3: CASSTLAGDQETQYF

D: TRBD1
size: NA
V: TRBV10-3
J: TRBJ2-1
DNA: TGTGCCATCAGTGAACAAGACAGGGTCGATGAGCAGTTCTTC
CDR3: CAISEQDRVDEQFF

D: NA
size: NA
V: TRBV9
J: TRBJ1-1
DNA: TGTGCCAGCAGCGTCGAGACCGGATGGGGCACTGAAGCTTTCTTT
CDR3: CASSVETGWGTEAFF

D: TRBD2
size: NA
V: TRBV12-3/TRBV12-4
J: TRBJ2-7
DNA: TGTGCCAGCAGTTTACCGGGACTAGCGGGGGCCTACGAGCAGTACTTC
CDR3: CASSLPGLAGAYEQYF

D: TRBD2
size: NA
V: TRBV9
J: TRBJ2-2
DNA: TGTGCCAGCAGCGTACCACTAGCGGGAGGGAACACCGGGGAGCTGTTTTTT
CDR3: CASSVPLAGGNTGELFF

D: NA
size: once
V: TRBV2
J: TRBJ2-1
DNA: TGTGCCAGCAGTGAGTCCGAGGTTTCGGGGAAGCAGTTCTTC
CDR3: CASSESEVSGKQFF

D: TRBD2
size: many
V: TRBV6-1
J: TRBJ2-5
DNA: TGTGCCAGCAGCGAGACTAGCGGGAGGTACCAAGAGACCCAGTACTTC
CDR3: CASSETSGRYQETQYF

D: NA
size: NA
V: TRBV2
J: TRBJ2-7
DNA: TGTGCCAGCAGTGAATCGAATACCTACGAGCAGCACTTC
CDR3: CASSESNTYEQHF

D: NA
size: many
V: TRBV28
J: TRBJ1-2
DNA: TGTGCCAGCAGAAAAAGGCCACAGAACTATGGCTACACCTTC
CDR3: CASRKRPQNYGYTF

D: NA
size: few
V: TRBV2
J: TRBJ1-5
DNA: TGTGCCAGTAGATCGGGGGCCAGCAATCAGCCCCAGCATTTT
CDR3: CASRSGASNQPQHF

D: TRBD1
size: few
V: TRBV7-9
J: TRBJ1-5
DNA: TGTGCCAGCAGTAACGGGGACAGGGGTCAGCCCCAGCATTTT
CDR3: CASSNGDRGQPQHF

D: NA
size: NA
V: TRBV29-1
J: TRBJ2-7
DNA: TGCAGCGTTGAAGGGGGTATCTCGGTGTACGAGCAGTACTTC
CDR3: CSVEGGISVYEQYF

D: NA
size: NA
V: TRBV18
J: TRBJ1-2
DNA: TGTGCCAGCACCAATACAGCTAACTATGGCTACACCTTC
CDR3: CASTNTANYGYTF

D: TRBD1
size: many
V: TRBV7-2
J: TRBJ1-1
DNA: TGTGCCAGCAGTTTGACAGGGGGGTACACTGAAGCTTTCTTT
CDR3: CASSLTGGYTEAFF

D: NA
size: few
V: TRBV6-1
J: TRBJ1-5
DNA: TGTGCCAGCAGGCCCGCGGCTAACAATCAGCCCCAGCATTTT
CDR3: CASRPAANNQPQHF

D: NA
size: NA
V: TRBV11-2
J: TRBJ2-7
DNA: TGTGCCAGCAGCTTAGGAGTTGGACCGAAGGGTACGGGAAACGAGCAGTACTTC
CDR3: CASSLGVGPKGTGNEQYF

D: TRBD1
size: few
V: TRBV6-1
J: TRBJ2-7
DNA: TGTGCCAGCAGACCCTTAGGTCAAGGGACAGGGAGCTACGAGCAGTACTTC
CDR3: CASRPLGQGTGSYEQYF

D: NA
size: few
V: TRBV10-3
J: TRBJ1-3
DNA: TGTGCCATCAGGGCAGGTCTCTCTGGAAACACCATATATTTT
CDR3: CAIRAGLSGNTIYF

D: TRBD2
size: NA
V: TRBV20-1
J: TRBJ2-7
DNA: TGCAGTGCTATAAGGACTAGCGGGAGAAATGAGCAGTACTTC
CDR3: CSAIRTSGRNEQYF

D: TRBD2
size: few
V: TRBV6-1
J: TRBJ2-5
DNA: TGTGCCAGCAGCCCAACACGGGGACTAGCGGAAGAGACCCAGTACTTC
CDR3: CASSPTRGLAEETQYF

D: NA
size: few
V: TRBV7-6
J: TRBJ2-7
DNA: TGTGCCAGCAGCTTTACCAGCGGGTTCCATAGGAACGAGCAGTACTTC
CDR3: CASSFTSGFHRNEQYF

D: TRBD1
size: few
V: TRBV30
J: TRBJ1-1
DNA: TGTGCCTGGAGGGTTGACAGGGTGACTGAAGCTTTCTTT
CDR3: CAWRVDRVTEAFF

D: NA
size: NA
V: TRBV5-5
J: TRBJ2-2
DNA: TGTGCCAGCAGCTTGGTGATATCCGGGGAGCTGTTTTTT
CDR3: CASSLVISGELFF

D: NA
size: NA
V: TRBV28
J: TRBJ1-5
DNA: TGTGCCAGCAGTCCGGTTGGGCCCCAGCATTTT
CDR3: CASSPVGPQHF

D: TRBD2
size: NA
V: TRBV20-1
J: TRBJ2-7
DNA: TGCAGTGCTAGTGGACTAGCGGGACCCTCCTACGAGCAGTACTTC
CDR3: CSASGLAGPSYEQYF

D: NA
size: few
V: TRBV3-1
J: TRBJ2-5
DNA: TGTGCCAGCAGCCAGGGGCGAGGTACGGAGACCCAGTACTTC
CDR3: CASSQGRGTETQYF

D: NA
size: NA
V: TRBV7-9
J: TRBJ1-1
DNA: TGTGCCAGCAGCTCGCCGGGAAGAGGAGCTTTCTTT
CDR3: CASSSPGRGAFF

D: NA
size: NA
V: TRBV3-1
J: TRBJ1-5
DNA: TGTGCCAGCAGCCAAGGGGGTGTTCTGCATTTT
CDR3: CASSQGGVLHF